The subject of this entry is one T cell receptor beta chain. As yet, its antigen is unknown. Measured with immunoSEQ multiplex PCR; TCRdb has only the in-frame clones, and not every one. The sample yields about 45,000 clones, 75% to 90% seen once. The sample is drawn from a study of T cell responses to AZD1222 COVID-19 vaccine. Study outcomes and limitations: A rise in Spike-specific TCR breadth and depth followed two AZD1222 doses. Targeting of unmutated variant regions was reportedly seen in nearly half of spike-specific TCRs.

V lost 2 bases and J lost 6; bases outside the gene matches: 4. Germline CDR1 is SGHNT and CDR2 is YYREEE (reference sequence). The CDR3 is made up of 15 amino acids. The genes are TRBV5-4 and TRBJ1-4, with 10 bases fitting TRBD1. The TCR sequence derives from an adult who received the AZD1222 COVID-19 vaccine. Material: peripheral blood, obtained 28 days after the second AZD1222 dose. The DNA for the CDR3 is TGTGCCAGCAGCTTCTGGGACAGGGGCGATGAAAAACTGTTTTTT. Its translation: CASSFWDRGDEKLFF.